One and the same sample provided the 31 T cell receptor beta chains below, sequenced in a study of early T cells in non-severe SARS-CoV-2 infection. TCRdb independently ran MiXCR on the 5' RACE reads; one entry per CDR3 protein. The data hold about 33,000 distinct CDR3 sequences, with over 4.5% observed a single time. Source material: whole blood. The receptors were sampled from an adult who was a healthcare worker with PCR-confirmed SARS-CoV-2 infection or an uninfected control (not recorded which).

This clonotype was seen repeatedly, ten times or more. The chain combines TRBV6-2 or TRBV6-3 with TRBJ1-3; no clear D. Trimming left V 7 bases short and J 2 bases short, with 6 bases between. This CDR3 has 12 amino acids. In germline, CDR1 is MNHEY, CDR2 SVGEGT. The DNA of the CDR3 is TGTGCCAGCACGGGAGCTGGAAACACCATATATTTT. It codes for CASTGAGNTIYF.

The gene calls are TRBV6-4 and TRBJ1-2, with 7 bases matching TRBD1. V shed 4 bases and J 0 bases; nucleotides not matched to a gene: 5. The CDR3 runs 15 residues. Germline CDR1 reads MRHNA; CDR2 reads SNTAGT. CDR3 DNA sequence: TGTGCCAGCAGTGCCGGGACAGCCTCTAACTATGGCTACACCTTC. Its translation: CASSAGTASNYGYTF.

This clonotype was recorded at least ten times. In DNA, the CDR3 is TGTGCCAGCAGTGACGGACCAGAGTCCTACAATGAGCAGTTCTTC. Translation: CASSDGPESYNEQFF. This chain uses TRBV6-1 with TRBJ2-1, with D uncertain. This CDR3 comprises 15 residues. The V gene's germline CDR1 is MNHNS and CDR2 SASEGT. V shed 3 bases and J shed 1 base, with 10 bases lying between them.

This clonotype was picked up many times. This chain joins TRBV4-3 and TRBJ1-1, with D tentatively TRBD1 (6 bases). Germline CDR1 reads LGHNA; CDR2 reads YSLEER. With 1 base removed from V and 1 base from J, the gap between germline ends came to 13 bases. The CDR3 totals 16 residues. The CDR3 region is CASSQGSPGANTEAFF. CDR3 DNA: TGCGCCAGCAGCCAAGGGTCCCCGGGGGCGAACACTGAAGCTTTCTTT.

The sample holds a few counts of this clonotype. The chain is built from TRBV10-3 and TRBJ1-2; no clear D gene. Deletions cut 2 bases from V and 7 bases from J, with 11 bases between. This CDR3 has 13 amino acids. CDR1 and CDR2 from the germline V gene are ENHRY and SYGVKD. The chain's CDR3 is CAISEADLSGYTF. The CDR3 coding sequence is TGTGCCATCAGTGAGGCGGACCTATCTGGCTACACCTTC.

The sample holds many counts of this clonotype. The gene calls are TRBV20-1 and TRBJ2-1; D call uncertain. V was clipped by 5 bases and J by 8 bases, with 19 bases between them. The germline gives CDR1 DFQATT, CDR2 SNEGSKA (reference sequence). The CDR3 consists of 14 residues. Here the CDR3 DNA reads TGCAGTGCTTTCAACAGCAAATCCGCGGATGAGCAGTTCTTC. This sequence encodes CSAFNSKSADEQFF.

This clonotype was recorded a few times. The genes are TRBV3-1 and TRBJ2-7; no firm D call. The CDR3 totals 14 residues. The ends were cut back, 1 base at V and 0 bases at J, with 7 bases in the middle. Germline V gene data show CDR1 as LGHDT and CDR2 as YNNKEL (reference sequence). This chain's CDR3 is CASSQAPFSYEQYF. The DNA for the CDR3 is TGTGCCAGCAGCCAAGCCCCCTTCTCCTACGAGCAGTACTTC.

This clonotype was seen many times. The CDR3 protein is CASSWTENTEAFF. The CDR3 nucleotides read TGTGCCAGCAGCTGGACTGAAAACACTGAAGCTTTCTTT. J is TRBJ1-1 and V is TRBV7-6; D not certain. In germline, CDR1 is SGHVS, CDR2 FNYEAQ. With 4 bases removed from V and 2 bases from J, the gap between germline ends came to 8 bases. The CDR3 is 13 amino acids.

The CDR3 bases are TGTGCCTGGAGTGTACTACACCTCAATCAGCCCCAGCATTTT. This sequence encodes CAWSVLHLNQPQHF. V and J are TRBV30 and TRBJ1-5; D is unclear. V gave up 0 bases and J gave up 3 bases, with 9 bases separating them. Germline V gene data show CDR1 as GTSNPN and CDR2 as SVGIG (reference sequence). This CDR3 contains 14 residues.

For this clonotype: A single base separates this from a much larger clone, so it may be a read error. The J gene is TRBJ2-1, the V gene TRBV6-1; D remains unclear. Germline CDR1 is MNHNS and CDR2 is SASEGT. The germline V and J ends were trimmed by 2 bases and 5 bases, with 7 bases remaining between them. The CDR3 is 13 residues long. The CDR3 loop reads CASSEPVNNEQFF. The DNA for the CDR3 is TGTGCCAGCAGTGAACCCGTAAACAATGAGCAGTTCTTC.

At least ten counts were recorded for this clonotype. The CDR3 coding sequence is TGTGCCAGCAGCTTAGCCCCTGGGAGGACCAACGTCCTGACTTTC. Encoded protein: CASSLAPGRTNVLTF. The chain combines TRBV7-2 with TRBJ2-6; tentative D call: TRBD2 (6 bases). Germline CDR1 reads SGHTA; CDR2 reads FQGNSA. Trimming stripped 0 bases from V and 8 bases from J, with 11 bases between. The CDR3 runs 15 residues.

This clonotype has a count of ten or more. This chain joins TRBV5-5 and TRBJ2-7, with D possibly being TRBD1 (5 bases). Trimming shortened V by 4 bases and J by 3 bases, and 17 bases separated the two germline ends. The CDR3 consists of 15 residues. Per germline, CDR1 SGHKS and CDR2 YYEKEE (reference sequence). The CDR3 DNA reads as TGTGCCAGCAGCCCGTCCAGTGACAGATACTACGAGCAGTACTTC. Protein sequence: CASSPSSDRYYEQYF.

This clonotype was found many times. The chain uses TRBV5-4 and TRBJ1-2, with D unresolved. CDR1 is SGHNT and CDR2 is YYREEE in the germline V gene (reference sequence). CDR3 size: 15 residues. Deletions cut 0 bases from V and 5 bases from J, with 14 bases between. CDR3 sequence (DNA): TGTGCCAGCAGCTTGGCCGGGGTGGCAGGTTATGGCTACACCTTC. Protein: CASSLAGVAGYGYTF. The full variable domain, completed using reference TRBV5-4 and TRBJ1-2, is ETGVTQSPTHLIKTRGQQVTLRCSSQSGHNTVSWYQQALGQGPQFIFQYYREEENGRGNFPPRFSGLQFPNYSSELNVNALELDDSALYLCASSLAGVAGYGYTFGSGTRLTVV.

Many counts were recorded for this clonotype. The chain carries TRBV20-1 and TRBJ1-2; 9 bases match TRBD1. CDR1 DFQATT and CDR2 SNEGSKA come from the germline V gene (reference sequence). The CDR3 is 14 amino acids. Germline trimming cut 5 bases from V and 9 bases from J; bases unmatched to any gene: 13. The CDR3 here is CSASTTTGGGSYTF. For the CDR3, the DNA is TGCAGTGCTTCCACTACTACAGGGGGCGGGAGCTACACCTTC.

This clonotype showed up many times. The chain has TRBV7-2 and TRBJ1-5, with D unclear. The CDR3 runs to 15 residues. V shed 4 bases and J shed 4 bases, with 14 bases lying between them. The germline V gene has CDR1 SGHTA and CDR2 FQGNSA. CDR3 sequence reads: CASSYDGLYNQPQHF. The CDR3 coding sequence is TGTGCCAGCAGCTATGATGGGCTTTATAATCAGCCCCAGCATTTT.

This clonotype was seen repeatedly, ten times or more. CDR3 bases: TGCGCCAGCAGCTCGACACAGGGGCGGAATGAAAAACTGTTTTTT. Protein product: CASSSTQGRNEKLFF. The chain links TRBV5-1 to TRBJ1-4; TRBD1 aligns across 7 bases. Trimming at V came to 3 bases and at J to 5 bases, leaving 7 bases not matched to a gene. The CDR3 covers 15 residues. The germline V gene encodes CDR1 SGHRS and CDR2 YFSETQ.

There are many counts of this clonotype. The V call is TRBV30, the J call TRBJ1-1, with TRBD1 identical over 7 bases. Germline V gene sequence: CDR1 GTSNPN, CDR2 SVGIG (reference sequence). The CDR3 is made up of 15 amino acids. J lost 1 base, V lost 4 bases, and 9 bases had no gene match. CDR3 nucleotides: TGTGCCTGGATTGGACAGGTTTTGCGGAACACTGAAGCTTTCTTT. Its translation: CAWIGQVLRNTEAFF.

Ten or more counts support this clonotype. CDR3 protein: CASSLTSANTGELFF. The DNA for the CDR3 is TGCGCCAGCAGCTTGACTAGCGCCAACACCGGGGAGCTGTTTTTT. The J gene is TRBJ2-2, the V gene TRBV5-1, with 7 positions matching TRBD2. Germline V gene lookup returns CDR1 SGHRS and CDR2 YFSETQ. Trimming at V came to 1 base and at J to 2 bases, leaving 2 bases not matched to a gene. The length of the CDR3 is 15 residues. The variable domain in full, with the rest retrieved from reference TRBV5-1 and TRBJ2-2, is KAGVTQTPRYLIKTRGQQVTLSCSPISGHRSVSWYQQTPGQGLQFLFEYFSETQRNKGNFPGRFSGRQFSNSRSEMNVSTLELGDSALYLCASSLTSANTGELFFGEGSRLTVL.

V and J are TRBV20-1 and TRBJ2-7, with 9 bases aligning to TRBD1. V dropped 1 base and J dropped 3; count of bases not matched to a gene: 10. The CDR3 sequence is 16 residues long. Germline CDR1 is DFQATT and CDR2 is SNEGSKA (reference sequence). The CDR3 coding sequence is TGCAGTGCTAGAGCTCTGGACAGGGGTGGGCTCTACGAGCAGTACTTC. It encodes CSARALDRGGLYEQYF.

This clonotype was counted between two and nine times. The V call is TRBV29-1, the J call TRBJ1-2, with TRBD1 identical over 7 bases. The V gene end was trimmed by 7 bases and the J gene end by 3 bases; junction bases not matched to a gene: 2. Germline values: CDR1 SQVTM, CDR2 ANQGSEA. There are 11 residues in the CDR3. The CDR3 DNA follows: TGCAGCGCTACAGGGGACTATGGCTACACCTTC. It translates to CSATGDYGYTF.

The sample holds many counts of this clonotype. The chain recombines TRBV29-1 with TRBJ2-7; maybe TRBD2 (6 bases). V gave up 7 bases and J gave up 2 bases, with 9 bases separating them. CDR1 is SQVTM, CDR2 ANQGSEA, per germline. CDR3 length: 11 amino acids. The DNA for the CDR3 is TGCAGCGCCGCGGGGCCCTACGAGCAGTACTTC. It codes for CSAAGPYEQYF.

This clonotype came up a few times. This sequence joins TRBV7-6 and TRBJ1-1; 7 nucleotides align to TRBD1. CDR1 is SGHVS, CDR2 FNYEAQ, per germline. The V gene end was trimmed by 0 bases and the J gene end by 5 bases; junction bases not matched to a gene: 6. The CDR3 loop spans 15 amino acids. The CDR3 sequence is CASSLALDRRTEAFF. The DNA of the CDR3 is TGTGCCAGCAGCTTAGCACTGGACAGGAGGACTGAAGCTTTCTTT.

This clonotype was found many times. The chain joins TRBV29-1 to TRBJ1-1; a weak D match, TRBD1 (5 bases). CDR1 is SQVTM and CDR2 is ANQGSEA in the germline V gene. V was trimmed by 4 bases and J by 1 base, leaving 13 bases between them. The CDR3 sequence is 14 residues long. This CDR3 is CSVGLRQTNTEAFF. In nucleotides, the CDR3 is TGCAGCGTTGGATTGAGACAGACGAACACTGAAGCTTTCTTT. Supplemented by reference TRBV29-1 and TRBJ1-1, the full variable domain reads SAVISQKPSRDICQRGTSLTIQCQVDSQVTMMFWYRQQPGQSLTLIATANQGSEATYESGFVIDKFPISRPNLTFSTLTVSNMSPEDSSIYLCSVGLRQTNTEAFFGQGTRLTVV.

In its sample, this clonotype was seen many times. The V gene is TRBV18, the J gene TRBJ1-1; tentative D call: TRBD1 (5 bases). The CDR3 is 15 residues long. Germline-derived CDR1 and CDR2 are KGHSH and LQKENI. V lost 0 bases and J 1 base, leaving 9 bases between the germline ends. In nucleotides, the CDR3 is TGTGCCAGCTCACCACCGAAGGGGAAGAACACTGAAGCTTTCTTT. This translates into CASSPPKGKNTEAFF.

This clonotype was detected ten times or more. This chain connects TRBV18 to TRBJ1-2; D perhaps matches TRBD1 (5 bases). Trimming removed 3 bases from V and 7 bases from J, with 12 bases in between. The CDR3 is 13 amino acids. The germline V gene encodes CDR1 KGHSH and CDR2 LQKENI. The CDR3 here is CASSPTEFSGYTF. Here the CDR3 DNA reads TGTGCCAGCTCACCGACAGAATTCTCTGGCTACACCTTC. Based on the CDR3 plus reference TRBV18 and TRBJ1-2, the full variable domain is NAGVMQNPRHLVRRRGQEARLRCSPMKGHSHVYWYRQLPEEGLKFMVYLQKENIIDESGMPKERFSAEFPKEGPSILRIQQVVRGDSAAYFCASSPTEFSGYTFGSGTRLTVV.

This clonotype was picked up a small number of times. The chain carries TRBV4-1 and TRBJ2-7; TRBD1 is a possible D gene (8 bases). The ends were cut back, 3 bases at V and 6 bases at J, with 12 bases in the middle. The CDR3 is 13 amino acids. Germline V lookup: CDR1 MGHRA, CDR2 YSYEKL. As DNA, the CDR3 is TGCGCCAGCAGCCATAACAGGGGGGGCGAGCAGTACTTC. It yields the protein CASSHNRGGEQYF.

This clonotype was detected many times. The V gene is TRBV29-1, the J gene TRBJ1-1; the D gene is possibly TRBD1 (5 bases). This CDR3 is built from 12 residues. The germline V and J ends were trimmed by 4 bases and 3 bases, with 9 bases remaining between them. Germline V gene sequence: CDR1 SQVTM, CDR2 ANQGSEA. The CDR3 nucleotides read TGCAGCGTTGCGTGGGACCACACTGAAGCTTTCTTT. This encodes CSVAWDHTEAFF.

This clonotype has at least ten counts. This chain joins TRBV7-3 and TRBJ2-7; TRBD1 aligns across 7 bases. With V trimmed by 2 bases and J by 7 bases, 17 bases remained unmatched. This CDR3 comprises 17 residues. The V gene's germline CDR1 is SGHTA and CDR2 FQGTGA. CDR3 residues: CASSLVPTGQADREQYF. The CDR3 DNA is TGTGCCAGCAGCTTAGTGCCCACAGGACAGGCCGACCGGGAGCAGTACTTC.

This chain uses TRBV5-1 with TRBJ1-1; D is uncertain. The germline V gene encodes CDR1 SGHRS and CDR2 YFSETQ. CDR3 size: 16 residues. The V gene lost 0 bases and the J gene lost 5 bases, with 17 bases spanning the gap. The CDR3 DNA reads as TGCGCCAGCAGCTTGGCTGGAATCAGGTCGGGGACTGAAGCTTTCTTT. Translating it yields CASSLAGIRSGTEAFF. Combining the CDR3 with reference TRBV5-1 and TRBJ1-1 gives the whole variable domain KAGVTQTPRYLIKTRGQQVTLSCSPISGHRSVSWYQQTPGQGLQFLFEYFSETQRNKGNFPGRFSGRQFSNSRSEMNVSTLELGDSALYLCASSLAGIRSGTEAFFGQGTRLTVV.

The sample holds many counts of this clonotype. The CDR3 sequence: CASSLIEGSLNTEAFF. The CDR3 bases are TGTGCCAGCAGCTTAATTGAAGGCAGCTTGAACACTGAAGCTTTCTTT. The V call is TRBV7-9, the J call TRBJ1-1; no clear D. The CDR3 loop spans 16 amino acids. Germline V CDR1 and CDR2: SEHNR, FQNEAQ (reference sequence). The V end lost 2 bases, the J end lost 0 bases, and 13 bases lay between the germline ends.

The CDR3 DNA follows: TGTGCCAGCAGCTTGTGGGATAGGGCCGGGGAGCTGTTTTTT. This codes for CASSLWDRAGELFF. J is TRBJ2-2 and V is TRBV7-8; no definite D call. Germline V gene sequence: CDR1 SGHVS, CDR2 FQNEAQ. Trimming cost V 3 bases and J 6 bases, with 11 bases left between them. The CDR3 spans 14 residues. The full variable domain, with the rest looked up from reference TRBV7-8 and TRBJ2-2, is GAGVSQSPRYKVAKRGQDVALRCDPISGHVSLFWYQQALGQGPEFLTYFQNEAQLDKSGLPSDRFFAERPEGSVSTLKIQRTQQEDSAVYLCASSLWDRAGELFFGEGSRLTVL.